This TCR beta chain comes out of a study of shared T cell receptors in the human thymus. Trimming at V came to 4 bases and at J to 3 bases, leaving 27 bases not matched to a gene. The CDR3 has 24 amino acids. CDR1 and CDR2 from the germline V gene are GTSNPN and SVGIG (reference sequence). Clones were read by immunoSEQ multiplex PCR, and TCRdb kept only the in-frame ones, dropping some. The sample has under 700,000 clones, around 78% seen once; the top ten hold 0.013%. The sample was also reused in another study, on human thymus T cells. As that report states: Healthy Finnish infants having corrective surgery for congenital heart defects served as donors. The thymus tissue came from resections taken during corrective heart surgery. V and J genes seemed to be used with bias in thymic and blood repertoires. Related research found strongly overlapping thymic repertoires in unrelated individuals.

The sequence was collected from a boy in the first two years of life with a congenital heart defect. The V and J genes are TRBV30 and TRBJ2-1; 16 positions agree with TRBD2. The sample comprised thymocytes. The CDR3 spells CAWNPGLTGTSGRGPLEVYNEQFF. In DNA, the CDR3 is TGTGCCTGGAATCCGGGATTGACCGGGACTAGCGGGAGGGGACCCTTAGAGGTCTACAATGAGCAGTTCTTC.